These 26 T cell receptor beta chains share one sample of origin, sequenced in a study of blood T cell repertoires in COVID-19. Libraries were prepared by immunoSEQ multiplex PCR; TCRdb keeps only in-frame clonotypes and omits some of them. The sample has about 150,000 clones; roughly 80% are singletons. The sample was peripheral blood. The receptors here all came from a woman aged 60-75 years with acute or convalescent COVID-19.

This clone was counted only a few times. CDR3 amino acids: CASSPRTGLEAFF. As DNA, the CDR3 is TGTGCCAGCAGTCCGCGGACAGGGCTTGAAGCTTTCTTT. This rearrangement joins TRBV12-3 or TRBV12-4 to TRBJ1-1, with TRBD1 matching 8 bases. The CDR3 is 13 residues long. V was pared by 5 bases and J by 7 bases, with 6 bases of the junction left unmatched.

The rearrangement joins TRBV6-5 to TRBJ1-1; D remains ambiguous. This CDR3 spans 13 amino acids. V was cut by 6 bases and J by 2 bases, with 10 bases left in between. Germline V lookup: CDR1 MNHEY, CDR2 SVGAGI. The CDR3, as DNA: TGTGCCAGCAGAATCCAACAAAACACTGAAGCTTTCTTT. Its translation is CASRIQQNTEAFF.

The rearrangement joins TRBV7-2 to TRBJ2-1; 7 nucleotides align to TRBD2. The germline V gene encodes CDR1 SGHTA and CDR2 FQGNSA. This CDR3 has 17 residues. V trimming: 4 bases; J trimming: 0 bases; junction bases outside the gene matches: 9. DNA for the CDR3: TGTGCCAGCAGCTCCAGAGTAGGCGGGGGCTCCTACAATGAGCAGTTCTTC. Its translation is CASSSRVGGGSYNEQFF.

The V call is TRBV6-2 or TRBV6-3, the J call TRBJ2-5, with 10 bases that match TRBD1. V gave up 6 bases and J gave up 6 bases; unmatched junction bases: 16. This CDR3 comprises 17 residues. Germline assignment: CDR1 MNHEY and CDR2 SVGEGT. The CDR3 sequence: CASSEATGTGDKKTQYF. The CDR3 nucleotides are TGTGCCAGCAGCGAAGCAACCGGGACAGGGGACAAGAAGACCCAGTACTTC.

Only a few counts were recorded for this clone. This chain connects TRBV6-2 or TRBV6-3 to TRBJ1-4; 10 positions match TRBD1. Germline assignment: CDR1 MNHEY and CDR2 SVGEGT. V lost 5 bases, J lost 6 bases, and 6 bases stayed unmatched. This CDR3 is 15 amino acids long. In nucleotides, the CDR3 is TGTGCCAGCAGTGCGGGACAGGGGCTAGATGAAAAACTGTTTTTT. Translating it yields CASSAGQGLDEKLFF.

This clone turned up a few times. The V and J genes are TRBV28 and TRBJ1-5; D ambiguous. This CDR3 contains 15 residues. Looked up from germline, CDR1 is MDHEN and CDR2 is SYDVKM. The germline V and J ends were trimmed by 3 bases and 0 bases, with 9 bases remaining between them. The CDR3 spells CASSLFQFSNQPQHF. The CDR3 region has the DNA TGTGCCAGCAGTTTGTTCCAGTTTAGCAATCAGCCCCAGCATTTT.

The chain is built from TRBV10-3 and TRBJ1-1, with 7 bases matching TRBD1. The CDR3 length is 13 residues. V was pared by 3 bases and J by 8 bases, with 6 bases of the junction left unmatched. Looked up from germline, CDR1 is ENHRY and CDR2 is SYGVKD. The CDR3 DNA sequence: TGTGCCATCAGTGACGGACAGGCGCCCGAAGCTTTCTTT. Translating gives CAISDGQAPEAFF.

The rearrangement links TRBV3-1 (or the pseudogene TRBV3-2) to TRBJ2-1; 11 nucleotides line up with TRBD2. This CDR3 is built from 15 residues. CDR1 and CDR2 (germline): LGHDT, YNNKEL (reference sequence). V shed 4 bases and J 10 bases; nucleotides not matched to a gene: 9. CDR3 bases: TGTGCCAGCAGCCTAATAGCGGGGGGGGACCGCGAGCAGTTCTTC. Translated, it gives CASSLIAGGDREQFF.

This clone came up a few times. This chain links TRBV5-1 with TRBJ1-6; 10 bases are shared with TRBD1. This CDR3 is 14 amino acids long. Unmatched junction bases numbered 1, after V lost 3 bases and J lost 7 bases. Germline CDR1 is SGHRS and CDR2 is YFSETQ. The CDR3 DNA reads as TGCGCCAGCAGCTGGGACAGGGGAAATTCACCCCTCCACTTT. Protein: CASSWDRGNSPLHF.

J is TRBJ2-5 and V is TRBV6-5; TRBD1 aligns across 8 bases. The CDR3 runs to 14 residues. The trim removed 6 bases at V and 5 bases at J, leaving 8 bases unmatched. Germline-derived CDR1 and CDR2 are MNHEY and SVGAGI. CDR3 sequence (DNA): TGTGCCAGCAGACCAGGACAGGGCGCGGAGACCCAGTACTTC. Protein product: CASRPGQGAETQYF.

The chain has TRBV5-1 and TRBJ1-2; D unclear. V was shortened by 4 bases and J by 4 bases, with 14 bases between the two germline ends. The length of the CDR3 is 14 residues. The V gene's germline CDR1 is SGHRS and CDR2 YFSETQ. The DNA for the CDR3 is TGCGCCAGCAGCCCGGGGTCAGAGACCTATGGCTACACCTTC. Translated: CASSPGSETYGYTF.

V is TRBV11-2 and J is TRBJ2-5; D uncertain. With 0 bases removed from V and 5 bases from J, the gap between germline ends came to 7 bases. CDR3 length equals 13 residues. CDR1 and CDR2 from the germline V gene are SGHAT and FQNNGV. CDR3 coding DNA: TGTGCCAGCAGCTTAGAGACTGTCGAGACCCAGTACTTC. This sequence encodes CASSLETVETQYF. The variable domain in full, with the rest retrieved from reference TRBV11-2 and TRBJ2-5, is EAGVAQSPRYKIIEKRQSVAFWCNPISGHATLYWYQQILGQGPKLLIQFQNNGVVDDSQLPKDRFSAERLKGVDSTLKIQPAKLEDSAVYLCASSLETVETQYFGPGTRLLVL.

The chain couples TRBV11-3 to TRBJ2-3; perhaps TRBD2 as D (5 bases). CDR3 size: 14 residues. CDR1 and CDR2 (germline): SGHNT, YENEEA. V was cut by 5 bases and J by 3 bases, with 12 bases left in between. CDR3 in amino acids: CASSPSRATDTQYF. DNA of the CDR3: TGTGCCAGCAGCCCTAGCAGAGCTACAGATACGCAGTATTTT.

This clone was found a few times. The J gene is TRBJ1-1, the V gene TRBV30; TRBD1 aligns across 7 bases. The CDR3 consists of 14 residues. Germline trimming cut 5 bases from V and 1 base from J; bases unmatched to any gene: 7. In germline, CDR1 is GTSNPN, CDR2 SVGIG (reference sequence). The CDR3 nucleotides read TGTGCCTGGTGCAGGGGGACGGGGAACACTGAAGCTTTCTTT. Protein product: CAWCRGTGNTEAFF.

This chain links TRBV6-1 with TRBJ1-5, with 12 bases lining up with TRBD1. Germline CDR1 is MNHNS and CDR2 is SASEGT. V shed 3 bases, J shed 4 bases, and the junction held 7 bases outside the gene matches. The CDR3 sequence is 17 residues long. CDR3 sequence reads: CASSEGTGGRGNQPQHF. As DNA, the CDR3 is TGTGCCAGCAGTGAGGGGACAGGGGGCAGGGGAAATCAGCCCCAGCATTTT.

This clone showed up just a few times. The chain joins TRBV18 to TRBJ1-5; D possibly corresponds to TRBD1 (6 bases). With 5 bases removed from V and 4 bases from J, the gap between germline ends came to 21 bases. This CDR3 is built from 17 residues. Germline V gene data show CDR1 as KGHSH and CDR2 as LQKENI. This chain's CDR3 is CASSSNTGFRDNQPQHF. CDR3 nucleotide sequence: TGTGCCAGCTCATCTAATACAGGGTTCCGCGATAATCAGCCCCAGCATTTT.

This sequence joins TRBV30 and TRBJ1-6; a possible D gene is TRBD1 (5 bases). Trimming removed 4 bases from V and 10 bases from J, with 14 bases in between. The CDR3 loop spans 13 amino acids. Germline assignment: CDR1 GTSNPN and CDR2 SVGIG (reference sequence). The CDR3 coding sequence is TGTGCCTGGAATGTTCAGGGCAGGTCACCCCTCCACTTT. This codes for CAWNVQGRSPLHF.

The chain combines TRBV5-1 with TRBJ2-1; no firm D call. The CDR3 sequence is 11 residues long. Trimming shortened V by 6 bases and J by 8 bases, and 9 bases separated the two germline ends. CDR1 SGHRS and CDR2 YFSETQ come from the germline V gene. CDR3 amino acids: CASNESHEQFF. CDR3 in DNA: TGCGCCAGCAACGAGAGCCATGAGCAGTTCTTC.

V usage is TRBV6-5 and J usage is TRBJ1-6; D call uncertain. Per germline, CDR1 MNHEY and CDR2 SVGAGI. The ends were cut back, 2 bases at V and 0 bases at J, with 8 bases in the middle. The CDR3 contains 16 residues. The CDR3: CASSYGRDSYNSPLHF. Written as DNA, the CDR3 is TGTGCCAGCAGTTACGGGAGGGACTCCTATAATTCACCCCTCCACTTT.

The chain couples TRBV6-5 to TRBJ1-2, with 8 positions matching TRBD1. CDR1 is MNHEY, CDR2 SVGAGI, per germline. The length of the CDR3 is 14 residues. J lost 1 base, V lost 2 bases, and 0 bases had no gene match. This chain's CDR3 is CASSYDRGNYGYTF. The CDR3 nucleotides are TGTGCCAGCAGTTACGACAGGGGTAACTATGGCTACACCTTC.

This chain uses TRBV3-1 (or the pseudogene TRBV3-2) with TRBJ2-3, with 10 positions matching TRBD2. Germline CDR1 reads LGHDT; CDR2 reads YNNKEL (reference sequence). CDR3 length: 18 residues. J gave up 0 bases and V 1 base, and 7 bases lay outside the gene matches. The CDR3 DNA reads TGTGCCAGCAGCCAAGGGCGTCTAGCGGGGGCGAGCACAGATACGCAGTATTTT. This sequence encodes CASSQGRLAGASTDTQYF.

This clone has just a few counts. The V and J genes are TRBV3-1 (or the pseudogene TRBV3-2) and TRBJ1-2; 9 nucleotides agree with TRBD1. CDR1 LGHDT and CDR2 YNNKEL come from the germline V gene (reference sequence). This CDR3 contains 13 residues. V dropped 4 bases and J dropped 4; count of bases not matched to a gene: 1. CDR3: CASSLDRGYGYTF. Here the CDR3 DNA reads TGTGCCAGCAGCCTGGACAGGGGCTATGGCTACACCTTC.

The chain has TRBV7-5 and TRBJ1-1; the listed D gene, TRBD1, was not tested against the DNA. TRBV7-5 counts as a pseudogene. The CDR3 is 17 residues long. This chain's CDR3 is CARRAAGTGPVRTEAFF. CDR3 sequence (DNA): TGTGCCAGAAGGGCGGCCGGGACAGGGCCGGTTAGGACTGAAGCTTTCTTT.

The J gene is TRBJ2-1, the V gene TRBV12-3 or TRBV12-4; a weak D match, TRBD2 (7 bases). CDR3 length: 11 amino acids. V was pared by 8 bases and J by 13 bases, with 15 bases between. The CDR3: CASVGRTVQFF. CDR3 sequence (DNA): TGTGCCAGCGTCGGGAGGACAGTTCAGTTCTTC.

V is TRBV15 and J is TRBJ1-2; 8 nucleotides line up with TRBD1. Germline V lookup: CDR1 LNHNV, CDR2 YYDKDF (reference sequence). V lost 0 bases to trimming and J lost 4 bases; unmatched junction nucleotides: 4. This CDR3 has 15 amino acids. CDR3 sequence: CATSRDSGQVYGYTF. CDR3 in DNA: TGTGCCACCAGCAGAGATTCGGGACAGGTCTATGGCTACACCTTC. The full variable domain, with the rest looked up from reference TRBV15 and TRBJ1-2, is DAMVIQNPRYQVTQFGKPVTLSCSQTLNHNVMYWYQQKSSQAPKLLFHYYDKDFNNEADTPDNFQSRRPNTSFCFLDIRSPGLGDTAMYLCATSRDSGQVYGYTFGSGTRLTVV.

V and J are TRBV30 and TRBJ2-3; D is unclear. Trimming cost V 3 bases and J 6 bases, with 13 bases left between them. Germline V gives CDR1 GTSNPN, CDR2 SVGIG (reference sequence). The CDR3 runs to 13 residues. The CDR3 nucleotides are TGTGCCTGGAGCGCCCTGGTACGGGATACGCAGTATTTT. Its translation: CAWSALVRDTQYF.